One sample yielded the 30 T cell receptor beta chains listed below, sequenced in a study of identical twins. TCRdb called the 5' RACE reads again in MiXCR, with one record for every CDR3 protein. In the table there are 450,000 or so distinct CDR3 sequences, approximately 14% of which are singletons. This same sample was also part of a study on yellow fever vaccine responses in identical twins.

Sequencing was performed on CD4+ T cells sorted from blood. The source is a young woman in good health.

The rearrangement uses TRBV5-4 and TRBJ2-7, with D perhaps being TRBD1 or TRBD2 (5 bases each). CDR3 length equals 15 residues. CDR1 is SGHNT, CDR2 YYREEE, per germline (reference sequence). The V end lost 0 bases, the J end lost 5 bases, and 15 bases lay between the germline ends. The CDR3 DNA reads as TGTGCCAGCAGCTTGGAATCTGTTGGGGGTAACGAGCAGTACTTC. It yields the protein CASSLESVGGNEQYF.

A few counts support this clonotype. The chain uses TRBV20-1 and TRBJ2-5; maybe TRBD1 (5 bases). The CDR3 covers 13 residues. V was trimmed by 3 bases and J by 2 bases, leaving 10 bases between them. CDR1 and CDR2 (germline): DFQATT, SNEGSKA (reference sequence). CDR3 sequence: CSASPAGQETQYF. The CDR3 DNA is TGCAGTGCTAGTCCGGCAGGGCAAGAGACCCAGTACTTC.

This chain links TRBV4-3 with TRBJ2-6; 7 bases are a match to TRBD2. CDR3 length: 18 residues. V was clipped by 4 bases and J by 0 bases; unmatched bases: 9. Germline-derived CDR1 and CDR2 are LGHNA and YSLEER. CDR3 region: CASSPRGGTSSGANVLTF. CDR3 bases: TGCGCCAGCAGCCCACGGGGAGGGACCAGCTCTGGGGCCAACGTCCTGACTTTC.

This clonotype was found a few times. The chain employs TRBV5-1 and TRBJ2-5, with D perhaps matching TRBD2 (6 bases). Germline CDR1 SGHRS, CDR2 YFSETQ. The CDR3 sequence is 14 residues long. Trimming left V 4 bases short and J 3 bases short, with 13 bases between. CDR3 coding DNA: TGCGCCAGCAGCCTGGAGCGGGTGGAAGAGACCCAGTACTTC. Its translation is CASSLERVEETQYF.

The chain is built from TRBV28 and TRBJ2-7; TRBD1 matches 8 bases. The germline gives CDR1 MDHEN, CDR2 SYDVKM. V lost 1 base and J lost 5; bases outside the gene matches: 7. The CDR3 runs to 15 residues. CDR3 protein: CASSLFAGGGDEQYF. The CDR3 bases are TGTGCCAGCAGTTTATTTGCAGGGGGCGGGGACGAGCAGTACTTC.

The V and J genes are TRBV28 and TRBJ2-5; 8 bases fit TRBD2. J was trimmed by 5 bases and V by 7 bases; bases with no gene match: 3. CDR3 size: 12 residues. In germline, CDR1 is MDHEN, CDR2 SYDVKM. As DNA, the CDR3 is TGTGCCAGCACTAGCGGGCAGGAGACCCAGTACTTC. As protein: CASTSGQETQYF.

As to this clonotype: A much bigger clone sits one base away, suggesting this may be a read error. The chain links TRBV6-2 or TRBV6-3 to TRBJ2-1; 13 bases agree with TRBD2. With V trimmed by 6 bases and J by 2 bases, 1 base remained unmatched. CDR3 length: 15 residues. Germline V gene lookup returns CDR1 MNHEY and CDR2 SVGEGT. CDR3 region: CASSGTSGTYNEQFF. CDR3 sequence (DNA): TGTGCCAGCAGCGGGACTAGCGGGACCTACAATGAGCAGTTCTTC.

This clonotype was detected only a few times. The chain couples TRBV29-1 to TRBJ2-3; 11 bases align to TRBD1. Per the germline V gene, CDR1 is SQVTM and CDR2 is ANQGSEA. Trimming took 1 base from V and 4 from J; bases not matched to a gene: 16. This CDR3 contains 19 residues. The CDR3 is CSVEAPGTGGVGSADTQYF. CDR3 nucleotides: TGCAGCGTTGAAGCGCCCGGGACAGGGGGAGTCGGGAGCGCAGATACGCAGTATTTT.

This clonotype was counted between two and nine times. The chain has TRBV6-2 or TRBV6-3 and TRBJ2-1, with D possibly TRBD2 on 6 matching bases. This CDR3 region has 13 residues. V lost 4 bases, J lost 8 bases, and 12 bases lay in between. Germline V CDR1 and CDR2: MNHEY, SVGEGT. CDR3 nucleotides: TGTGCCAGCAGTTCCGACGGGGGTGATGAGCAGTTCTTC. This translates into CASSSDGGDEQFF.

This clonotype was observed many times. The chain uses TRBV10-3 and TRBJ2-4, with D perhaps matching TRBD1 (5 bases). The V and J ends lost 6 bases and 9 bases respectively, with 12 bases between them. The CDR3 consists of 12 residues. From germline, CDR1 is ENHRY and CDR2 SYGVKD. The CDR3 loop reads CAISEDISIQYF. The CDR3, as DNA: TGTGCCATCAGCGAGGACATCTCCATTCAGTACTTC.

This clonotype appeared many times. This chain joins TRBV7-9 and TRBJ2-3; 9 bases are shared with TRBD1. Germline lookup yields CDR1 SEHNR and CDR2 FQNEAQ (reference sequence). V was pared by 0 bases and J by 6 bases, with 4 bases of the junction left unmatched. CDR3 length: 15 residues. CDR3 in amino acids: CASSLADRGADTQYF. CDR3 DNA sequence: TGTGCCAGCAGCTTAGCGGACAGGGGCGCGGATACGCAGTATTTT.

V and J are TRBV6-5 and TRBJ2-5; possibly TRBD1 or TRBD2 for D (5 bases each). The CDR3 has 15 residues. Per the germline V gene, CDR1 is MNHEY and CDR2 is SVGAGI. V was cut by 1 base and J by 3 bases, with 12 bases left in between. The CDR3 coding sequence is TGTGCCAGCAGTTACTGGGGCGGGTCGGAAGAGACCCAGTACTTC. Protein sequence: CASSYWGGSEETQYF.

This clonotype occurred a few times. J is TRBJ2-3 and V is TRBV5-1; no clear D gene. The CDR3 sequence is 14 residues long. Deletions cut 1 base from V and 5 bases from J, with 11 bases between. Germline V gene lookup returns CDR1 SGHRS and CDR2 YFSETQ. The CDR3 bases are TGCGCCAGCAGCTTGACGGACGGGCGAGATACGCAGTATTTT. Residues: CASSLTDGRDTQYF.

This clonotype occurred many times. The J gene is TRBJ2-1, the V gene TRBV7-9; 9 bases align to TRBD2. The CDR3 runs 17 residues. Per germline, CDR1 SEHNR and CDR2 FQNEAQ (reference sequence). With 7 bases clipped from V and 4 bases from J, the junction kept 14 bases outside the gene matches. The CDR3 DNA follows: TGTGCCAGCACCGCCGCGGCTAGCGGGGAAGTATACAATGAGCAGTTCTTC. It codes for CASTAAASGEVYNEQFF.

This clonotype was counted between two and nine times. The rearrangement links TRBV10-1 to TRBJ2-1; 7 bases are shared with TRBD2. Germline CDR1 reads WNHNN; CDR2 reads SYGVQD (reference sequence). With V trimmed by 7 bases and J by 3 bases, 9 bases remained unmatched. The CDR3 is 15 amino acids. CDR3 coding DNA: TGCGCCAGCAAGTCCAGCGGGAATTTCTACAATGAGCAGTTCTTC. Encoded protein: CASKSSGNFYNEQFF.

This chain links TRBV4-2 with TRBJ2-3; a possible D gene is TRBD2 (6 bases). The germline CDR1 and CDR2 sequences are LGHNA and YNFKEQ. V lost 0 bases and J lost 10, with 11 bases in between. The CDR3 consists of 13 residues. The CDR3 coding sequence is TGTGCCAGCAGCCAAGATCGCGGGGATGCGCAGTATTTT. Protein: CASSQDRGDAQYF.

The chain has TRBV6-5 and TRBJ2-2, with TRBD1 matching 9 bases. After removal of 2 bases from V and 5 bases from J, the junction contained 12 bases not matched to a gene. This CDR3 is 18 amino acids long. Germline CDR1 is MNHEY and CDR2 is SVGAGI. CDR3 nucleotide sequence: TGTGCCAGCAGTTACGACCCGACAGGGGGTAAAAAGACCGGGGAGCTGTTTTTT. Translated: CASSYDPTGGKKTGELFF.

Ten or more counts support this clonotype. The junction departs from germline at one end; a sequencing error may be responsible. V usage is TRBV15 and J usage is TRBJ2-2; maybe TRBD2 (5 bases). Germline V lookup: CDR1 LNHNV, CDR2 YYDKDF (reference sequence). CDR3 length equals 16 residues. The CDR3 DNA is TGTGCCACCAGGAGAGGAACACGGGGGAACACCGGGGAGCTGTTTTTT. Amino acids: CATRRGTRGNTGELFF.

This clonotype was observed a few times. The V and J genes are TRBV29-1 and TRBJ2-7; D may be TRBD1 or TRBD2 (5 bases each). Germline CDR1 SQVTM, CDR2 ANQGSEA. The CDR3 sequence is 12 residues long. Trimming cost V 8 bases and J 6 bases, with 17 bases left between them. CDR3 coding DNA: TGCAGCTATAGGGGACCCCTACCCGAGCAGTACTTC. Translated: CSYRGPLPEQYF.

This sequence joins TRBV6-1 and TRBJ2-5; no clear D. The CDR3 length is 15 residues. Per germline, CDR1 MNHNS and CDR2 SASEGT. V lost 2 bases to trimming and J lost 1 base, with 11 bases between them. This CDR3 reads CASSEMSFSQETQYF. The DNA for the CDR3 is TGTGCCAGCAGTGAAATGAGTTTTTCCCAAGAGACCCAGTACTTC.

This clonotype was counted many times. The chain employs TRBV14 and TRBJ2-2; D remains ambiguous. The CDR3 runs 13 residues. Germline CDR1 and CDR2: SGHDN and FVKESK. Trimming removed 4 bases from V and 1 base from J, with 4 bases in between. The DNA of the CDR3 is TGTGCCAGCAGCCTATTGAACACCGGGGAGCTGTTTTTT. It codes for CASSLLNTGELFF.

The chain has TRBV29-1 and TRBJ2-7, with 10 bases fitting TRBD1. Germline loops: CDR1 SQVTM, CDR2 ANQGSEA. V was pared by 4 bases and J by 5 bases, with 8 bases of the junction left unmatched. The CDR3 length is 14 residues. CDR3 in DNA: TGCAGCGTTGCAAAAGGGGACAGGGGCCACGAGCAGTACTTC. Protein: CSVAKGDRGHEQYF.

The V and J genes are TRBV5-1 and TRBJ2-5; D uncertain. This CDR3 contains 14 residues. The V gene's germline CDR1 is SGHRS and CDR2 YFSETQ. Trimming stripped 0 bases from V and 1 base from J, with 7 bases between. The CDR3 here is CASSLVSVQETQYF. CDR3 bases: TGCGCCAGCAGCTTGGTTTCGGTCCAAGAGACCCAGTACTTC.

This clonotype was counted between two and nine times. This chain links TRBV11-2 with TRBJ2-7; 8 bases match TRBD2. There are 20 residues in the CDR3. After removal of 8 bases from V and 1 base from J, the junction contained 25 bases not matched to a gene. The germline V gene has CDR1 SGHAT and CDR2 FQNNGV. In DNA form, the CDR3 reads TGTGCCAGCCGGAGGGGCGCGGGAGGTACATTGTTGCCCCCTTCCTACGAGCAGTACTTC. Its protein is CASRRGAGGTLLPPSYEQYF.

V and J are TRBV20-1 and TRBJ2-7; TRBD2 matches 9 bases. Losses at the gene ends were 0 bases for V and 0 bases for J; bases not matched to a gene: 6. This CDR3 comprises 16 residues. Germline V gives CDR1 DFQATT, CDR2 SNEGSKA (reference sequence). The CDR3 reads CSARDPASGNSYEQYF. CDR3 DNA: TGCAGTGCTAGAGATCCGGCTAGCGGGAACTCCTACGAGCAGTACTTC.

This rearrangement joins TRBV7-9 to TRBJ2-3; D is undetermined. Per the germline V gene, CDR1 is SEHNR and CDR2 is FQNEAQ (reference sequence). This CDR3 is built from 14 residues. Trimming cost V 6 bases and J 4 bases, with 14 bases left between them. CDR3 in amino acids: CASRFDRRADTQYF. For the CDR3, the DNA is TGTGCCAGCAGGTTCGACCGAAGAGCAGATACGCAGTATTTT.

The V call is TRBV4-1, the J call TRBJ2-7; D is possibly TRBD2 (6 bases). The CDR3 covers 15 residues. Germline CDR1 and CDR2: MGHRA and YSYEKL. The ends were cut back, 8 bases at V and 3 bases at J, with 20 bases in the middle. CDR3 amino acids: CASPSGQKEGYEQYF. The CDR3 nucleotides read TGCGCCAGCCCATCAGGGCAGAAGGAGGGCTACGAGCAGTACTTC.

This clonotype was detected only a few times. This chain links TRBV6-2 or TRBV6-3 with TRBJ2-2; maybe TRBD2 (6 bases). V was shortened by 5 bases and J by 4 bases, with 17 bases between the two germline ends. This CDR3 has 16 residues. Germline V gene data show CDR1 as MNHEY and CDR2 as SVGEGT. The chain's CDR3 is CASSPRGGIVTGELFF. The CDR3, as DNA: TGTGCCAGCAGTCCGCGGGGCGGGATCGTCACCGGGGAGCTGTTTTTT.

This chain uses TRBV24-1 with TRBJ2-3; 7 bases fit TRBD2. Looked up from germline, CDR1 is KGHDR and CDR2 is SFDVKD. V was pared by 4 bases and J by 0 bases, with 6 bases of the junction left unmatched. This CDR3 has 16 residues. The CDR3 region is CATSDPGGVSTDTQYF. CDR3 in DNA: TGTGCCACCAGTGACCCGGGAGGCGTTAGCACAGATACGCAGTATTTT.

This clonotype has only a few counts. The CDR3 protein is CASSFAGGLSNEQYF. CDR3 nucleotide sequence: TGTGCCAGCAGTTTCGCGGGGGGGCTTTCCAACGAGCAGTACTTC. J is TRBJ2-7 and V is TRBV12-3 or TRBV12-4, with 9 bases lining up with TRBD2. The CDR3 covers 15 residues. Trimming removed 3 bases from V and 5 bases from J; junction bases left unmatched: 8.